This paragraph reports one T cell receptor beta chain. Its target is unknown. The sample comes from a study of cytomegalovirus exposure and HLA in healthy donors. General study findings and limits: Researchers catalogued under 200 TCR beta chains as cytomegalovirus-associated.

CDR3 size: 13 residues. Germline CDR1 reads MDHEN; CDR2 reads SYDVKM. The V gene lost 2 bases and the J gene lost 6 bases, with 8 bases spanning the gap. Sequencing was performed with immunoSEQ multiplex PCR; in TCRdb, only in-frame clones are kept and a portion is missing. The sample has fewer than 150,000 clones, around 88% seen once; the top ten hold approximately 8%. The J gene is TRBJ1-5, the V gene TRBV28; D gene uncertain. The source of this sequence is a woman aged 18 to 35 in good health and CMV-seropositive. What was sequenced was PBMCs. CDR3 in DNA: TGTGCCAGCAGTTTAGGAGGTCCTCAGCCCCAGCATTTT. This translates into CASSLGGPQPQHF.